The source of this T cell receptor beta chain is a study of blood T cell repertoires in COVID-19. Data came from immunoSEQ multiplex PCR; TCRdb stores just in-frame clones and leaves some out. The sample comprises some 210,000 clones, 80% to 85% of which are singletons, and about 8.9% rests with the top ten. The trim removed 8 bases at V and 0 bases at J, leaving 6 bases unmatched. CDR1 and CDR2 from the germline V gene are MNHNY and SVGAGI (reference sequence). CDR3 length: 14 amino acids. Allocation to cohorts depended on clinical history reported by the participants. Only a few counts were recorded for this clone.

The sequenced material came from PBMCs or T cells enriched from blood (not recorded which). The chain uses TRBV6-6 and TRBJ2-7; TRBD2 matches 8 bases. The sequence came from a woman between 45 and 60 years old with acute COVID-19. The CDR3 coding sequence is TGTGCCAGCCGTACAAGCGGGAGCTCCTACGAGCAGTACTTC. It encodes CASRTSGSSYEQYF.